This entry describes one T cell receptor (beta chain). Its antigen is undetermined. A much more abundant neighbour one base away suggests this may be a read error. The data are from a study of post-analysis software for immune sequencing data. Germline V gene data show CDR1 as SQVTM and CDR2 as ANQGSEA. Trimming removed 3 bases from V and 6 bases from J, with 8 bases in between. The CDR3 runs 11 residues. Findings of the study overall: F measure showed strong co-clustering of same-batch samples. Several TRBV segments (TRBV5-6, TRBV5-1 and TRBV20-1 among them) occurred more frequently in patients than in controls.

Presence of unique molecular identifiers characterized the TCR beta cDNA libraries. TCRdb redid the calling of the PCR reads with MiXCR, one entry per CDR3 protein. The sample carries fewer than 850,000 distinct CDR3 sequences, approximately 30% recorded once. This chain joins TRBV29-1 and TRBJ1-2; no clear D. This receptor was obtained from a girl aged 10-17 years with multiple sclerosis. Sequenced: blood. The CDR3 sequence is CSVEGNDGYTF. CDR3 in DNA: TGCAGCGTTGAGGGGAACGATGGCTACACCTTC. The full variable domain, with the rest looked up from reference TRBV29-1 and TRBJ1-2, is SAVISQKPSRDICQRGTSLTIQCQVDSQVTMMFWYRQQPGQSLTLIATANQGSEATYESGFVIDKFPISRPNLTFSTLTVSNMSPEDSSIYLCSVEGNDGYTFGSGTRLTVV.